The 14 T cell receptor beta chains reported below all come from one sample, sequenced in a study of T cell repertoires in cytomegalovirus infection. TCRdb independently ran MiXCR on the reads; one entry per CDR3 protein. The table has around 900,000 distinct CDR3 sequences, around 32% seen once; the top ten hold around 15%. Their cognate antigens are unknown. Sequenced here: cultured CD8+ T cells from PBMCs, sampled from culture after CMV antigen stimulation. The receptor source for this set is a human donor in good health (CMV status not recorded). Some clones in this sample may be carry-over from other donors' samples.

This clonotype came up a few times. CDR3 residues: CSARGGPGDTQYF. CDR3 in DNA: TGCAGTGCTAGAGGGGGGCCGGGGGATACGCAGTATTTT. The chain links TRBV20-1 to TRBJ2-3, with TRBD1 as a possible D gene (6 bases). This CDR3 has 13 residues. The germline gives CDR1 DFQATT, CDR2 SNEGSKA (reference sequence). V lost 1 base and J lost 6, with 11 bases in between.

The V and J genes are TRBV6-1 and TRBJ2-7; perhaps TRBD1 as D (6 bases). Trimming cost V 5 bases and J 2 bases, with 13 bases left between them. Germline lookup yields CDR1 MNHNS and CDR2 SASEGT. The CDR3 loop spans 14 amino acids. This CDR3 reads CASSFQGRPYEQYV. DNA of the CDR3: TGTGCCAGCAGTTTCCAGGGGCGACCCTACGAGCAGTACGTC.

Note on this clonotype: One base away lies a much larger clone, so this may be a sequencing read error. CDR3 residues: CASSLYSREQYF. CDR3 coding DNA: TGTGCCAGCAGCTTATATTCGCGCGAGCAGTACTTC. The V gene is TRBV7-2, the J gene TRBJ2-7; D call uncertain. The CDR3 spans 12 residues. V lost 2 bases, J lost 6 bases, and 8 bases lay in between. CDR1 is SGHTA and CDR2 is FQGNSA in the germline V gene. The full variable domain, rest sourced from reference TRBV7-2 and TRBJ2-7, is GAGVSQSPSNKVTEKGKDVELRCDPISGHTALYWYRQSLGQGLEFLIYFQGNSAPDKSGLPSDRFSAERTGGSVSTLTIQRTQQEDSAVYLCASSLYSREQYFGPGTRLTVT.

This clonotype has more than one count but fewer than ten. The chain carries TRBV5-8 and TRBJ1-1, with TRBD1 as a possible D gene (5 bases). Germline CDR1 SGHTS, CDR2 YDEGEE. Trimming cost V 4 bases and J 1 base, with 20 bases left between them. This CDR3 has 17 residues. The CDR3 bases are TGTGCCAGCAGCCCCCCCGAGGGGAGGCTACGGAACACTGAAGCTTTCTTT. Translating it yields CASSPPEGRLRNTEAFF.

This clonotype showed up just a few times. The chain carries TRBV6-5 and TRBJ2-2; D is unclear. Germline CDR1 and CDR2: MNHEY and SVGAGI. V lost 0 bases and J 0 bases, leaving 14 bases between the germline ends. CDR3 size: 18 residues. CDR3 sequence reads: CASSYSSLSLPNTGELFF. DNA for the CDR3: TGTGCCAGCAGTTACTCGTCCCTCTCTCTACCGAACACCGGGGAGCTGTTTTTT.

This clonotype came up a few times. This chain connects TRBV25-1 to TRBJ1-1; perhaps TRBD1 as D (6 bases). V was trimmed by 6 bases and J by 4 bases, leaving 15 bases between them. The CDR3 length is 14 residues. CDR1 is MGHDK and CDR2 is SYGVNS in the germline V gene. CDR3 amino acids: CASSPQGFFTEAFF. CDR3 DNA sequence: TGTGCCAGCAGCCCTCAGGGGTTTTTCACTGAAGCTTTCTTT.

This chain connects TRBV12-5 to TRBJ2-1; D may correspond to TRBD1 or TRBD2 (5 bases each). There are 12 residues in the CDR3. Trimming removed 6 bases at V and 9 bases at J, with 12 bases between. Germline CDR1 reads LGHNT; CDR2 reads FRNRAP. The CDR3 sequence is CASGVGRGEQFF. CDR3 nucleotides: TGTGCTAGTGGGGTGGGACGGGGTGAGCAGTTCTTC. The full variable domain, completed using reference TRBV12-5 and TRBJ2-1, is DARVTQTPRHKVTEMGQEVTMRCQPILGHNTVFWYRQTMMQGLELLAYFRNRAPLDDSGMPKDRFSAEMPDATLATLKIQPSEPRDSAVYFCASGVGRGEQFFGPGTRLTVL.

Details on this clonotype: A much larger clone lies a single base off, so this may be a read error. The chain joins TRBV27 to TRBJ2-3; D remains ambiguous. Looked up from germline, CDR1 is MNHEY and CDR2 is SMNVEV (reference sequence). The CDR3 totals 12 residues. DNA for the CDR3: TGTGCCAACAGTTGGTCCACAGATACGCAGTATTTT. Its translation is CANSWSTDTQYF.

The rearrangement uses TRBV20-1 and TRBJ1-5; 8 bases agree with TRBD1. Germline V gene sequence: CDR1 DFQATT, CDR2 SNEGSKA (reference sequence). Unmatched junction bases numbered 13, after V lost 8 bases and J lost 7 bases. CDR3 length: 14 residues. DNA for the CDR3: TGCAGTATAGGACAGGGACAAACGGGGCAGCCCCAGCATTTT. Translating gives CSIGQGQTGQPQHF.

J is TRBJ2-6 and V is TRBV15; 7 bases are a match to TRBD2. The CDR3 contains 17 residues. V shed 0 bases, J shed 2 bases, and the junction held 4 bases outside the gene matches. The germline V gene encodes CDR1 LNHNV and CDR2 YYDKDF (reference sequence). Here the CDR3 DNA reads TGTGCCACCAGCAGAGATGGGGCGGGGGCTGGGGCCAACGTCCTGACTTTC. Protein product: CATSRDGAGAGANVLTF.

The chain is built from TRBV12-5 and TRBJ1-1; weak D call: TRBD1 (6 bases). CDR3 length: 13 residues. Per the germline V gene, CDR1 is LGHNT and CDR2 is FRNRAP. V was trimmed by 5 bases and J by 3 bases, leaving 10 bases between them. CDR3 sequence reads: CASGTNRDTEAFF. In DNA form, the CDR3 reads TGTGCTAGTGGTACCAACAGGGACACTGAAGCTTTCTTT. The complete variable domain, with remaining parts taken from reference TRBV12-5 and TRBJ1-1, reads DARVTQTPRHKVTEMGQEVTMRCQPILGHNTVFWYRQTMMQGLELLAYFRNRAPLDDSGMPKDRFSAEMPDATLATLKIQPSEPRDSAVYFCASGTNRDTEAFFGQGTRLTVV.

This chain joins TRBV28 and TRBJ1-1; possibly TRBD1 for D (5 bases). Trimming stripped 4 bases from V and 7 bases from J, with 16 bases between. There are 14 residues in the CDR3. CDR1 is MDHEN, CDR2 SYDVKM, per germline. CDR3 sequence reads: CASSSLQGEGEAFF. CDR3 nucleotide sequence: TGTGCCAGCAGTTCGCTCCAGGGCGAGGGTGAAGCTTTCTTT.

The rearrangement links TRBV6-2 or TRBV6-3 to TRBJ2-5; the D gene is possibly TRBD2 (5 bases). V gave up 5 bases and J gave up 5 bases, with 18 bases separating them. From germline, CDR1 is MNHEY and CDR2 SVGEGT. The CDR3 has 15 residues. The CDR3, as DNA: TGTGCCAGCAGTGCCGGGGTCCTGACTGCGGAGACCCAGTACTTC. Translated, it gives CASSAGVLTAETQYF.

In its sample, this clonotype was seen many times. The V call is TRBV7-9, the J call TRBJ2-7, with D uncertain. This CDR3 contains 13 residues. Trimming removed 5 bases from V and 2 bases from J, with 10 bases in between. From germline, CDR1 is SEHNR and CDR2 FQNEAQ (reference sequence). CDR3 region: CASSPSVTYEQYF. The CDR3 DNA reads as TGTGCCAGCAGCCCCAGCGTTACCTACGAGCAGTACTTC.